The sequence of this TCR beta chain was determined in a study of blood T cell repertoires in COVID-19. Whole-study context: Material from acute and convalescent COVID-19 was sourced from the United States, Italy and Spain. PBMCs, B-cell-depleted T cells, or T cells provided the cDNA or gDNA that made up the material.

The V gene lost 2 bases and the J gene lost 8 bases, with 9 bases spanning the gap. The germline V gene has CDR1 SNHLY and CDR2 FYNNEI. The CDR3 consists of 12 residues. This clone was observed a single time. Profiling relied on immunoSEQ multiplex PCR, and the TCRdb table lists in-frame clones only, not all of them. The repertoire holds 140,000 to 150,000 clones, with about nine tenths as singletons. Material for sequencing was peripheral blood. J is TRBJ1-2 and V is TRBV2; D unresolved. The TCR originated in a human donor in a cohort sampled during active COVID-19. DNA of the CDR3: TGTGCCAGCAGTGAAAGGGAGGGAGGCTACACCTTC. Protein sequence: CASSEREGGYTF.